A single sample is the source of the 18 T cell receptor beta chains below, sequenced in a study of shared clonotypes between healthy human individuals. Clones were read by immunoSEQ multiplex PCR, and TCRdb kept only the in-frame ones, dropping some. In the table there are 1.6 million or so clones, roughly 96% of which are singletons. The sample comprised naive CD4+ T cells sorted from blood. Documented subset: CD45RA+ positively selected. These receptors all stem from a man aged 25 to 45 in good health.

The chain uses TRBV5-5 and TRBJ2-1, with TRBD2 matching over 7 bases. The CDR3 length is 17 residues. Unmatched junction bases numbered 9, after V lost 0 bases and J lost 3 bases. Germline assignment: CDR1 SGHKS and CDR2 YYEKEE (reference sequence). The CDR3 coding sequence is TGTGCCAGCAGCTTGGTGGCGGGCGGGAGTAACTACAATGAGCAGTTCTTC. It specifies CASSLVAGGSNYNEQFF.

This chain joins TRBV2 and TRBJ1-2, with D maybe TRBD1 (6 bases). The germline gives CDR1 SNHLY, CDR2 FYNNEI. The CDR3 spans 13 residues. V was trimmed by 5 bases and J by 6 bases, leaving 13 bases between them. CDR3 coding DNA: TGTGCCAGCAGTCCTAACAGGGAGCATGGCTACACCTTC. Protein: CASSPNREHGYTF.

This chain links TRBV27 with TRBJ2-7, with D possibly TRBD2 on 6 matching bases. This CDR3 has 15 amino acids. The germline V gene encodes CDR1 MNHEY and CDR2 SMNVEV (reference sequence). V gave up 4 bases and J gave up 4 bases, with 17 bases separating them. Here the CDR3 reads CASSYLERARYEQYF. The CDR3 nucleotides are TGTGCCAGCAGTTACCTGGAGCGGGCCCGTTACGAGCAGTACTTC.

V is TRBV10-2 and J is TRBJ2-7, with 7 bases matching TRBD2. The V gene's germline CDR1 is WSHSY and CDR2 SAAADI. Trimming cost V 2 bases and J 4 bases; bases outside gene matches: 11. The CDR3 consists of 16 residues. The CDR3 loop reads CASSEISSGLDYEQYF. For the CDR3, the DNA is TGCGCCAGCAGTGAGATATCCTCCGGACTAGATTACGAGCAGTACTTC.

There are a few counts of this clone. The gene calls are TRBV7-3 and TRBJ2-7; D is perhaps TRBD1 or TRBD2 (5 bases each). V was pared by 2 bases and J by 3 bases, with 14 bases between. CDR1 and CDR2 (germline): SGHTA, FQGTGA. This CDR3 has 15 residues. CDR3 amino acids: CASSLGNGGNYEQYF. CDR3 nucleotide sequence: TGTGCCAGCAGCTTAGGTAATGGGGGAAACTACGAGCAGTACTTC.

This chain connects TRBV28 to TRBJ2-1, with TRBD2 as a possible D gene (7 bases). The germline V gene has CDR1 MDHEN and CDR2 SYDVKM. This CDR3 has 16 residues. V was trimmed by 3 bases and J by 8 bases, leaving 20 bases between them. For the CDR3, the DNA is TGTGCCAGCAGTTTCCAACAGGGAGGGCCCAGAGATGAGCAGTTCTTC. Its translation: CASSFQQGGPRDEQFF.

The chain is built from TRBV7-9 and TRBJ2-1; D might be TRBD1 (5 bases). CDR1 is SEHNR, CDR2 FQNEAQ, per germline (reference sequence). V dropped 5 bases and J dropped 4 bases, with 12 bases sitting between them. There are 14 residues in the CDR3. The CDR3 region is CASSADTDYNEQFF. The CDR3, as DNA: TGTGCCAGCAGCGCGGACACAGATTACAATGAGCAGTTCTTC.

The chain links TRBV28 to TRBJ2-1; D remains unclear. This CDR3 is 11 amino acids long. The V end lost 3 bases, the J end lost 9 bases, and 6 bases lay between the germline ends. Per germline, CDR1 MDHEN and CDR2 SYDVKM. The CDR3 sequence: CASSFWGEQFF. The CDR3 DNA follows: TGTGCCAGCAGTTTTTGGGGTGAGCAGTTCTTC. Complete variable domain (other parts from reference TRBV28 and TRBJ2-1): DVKVTQSSRYLVKRTGEKVFLECVQDMDHENMFWYRQDPGLGLRLIYFSYDVKMKEKGDIPEGYSVSREKKERFSLILESASTNQTSMYLCASSFWGEQFFGPGTRLTVL.

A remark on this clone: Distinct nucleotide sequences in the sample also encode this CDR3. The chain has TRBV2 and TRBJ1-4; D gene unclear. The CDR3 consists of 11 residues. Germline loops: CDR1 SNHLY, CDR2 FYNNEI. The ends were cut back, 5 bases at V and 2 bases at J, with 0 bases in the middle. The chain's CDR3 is CASSTNEKLFF. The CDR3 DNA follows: TGTGCCAGCAGTACTAATGAAAAACTGTTTTTT.

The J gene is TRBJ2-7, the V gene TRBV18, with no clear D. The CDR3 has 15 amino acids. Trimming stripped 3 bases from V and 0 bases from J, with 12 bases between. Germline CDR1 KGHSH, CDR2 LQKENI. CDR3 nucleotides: TGTGCCAGCTCACCCGCGCAAGCTAGCTCCTACGAGCAGTACTTC. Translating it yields CASSPAQASSYEQYF.

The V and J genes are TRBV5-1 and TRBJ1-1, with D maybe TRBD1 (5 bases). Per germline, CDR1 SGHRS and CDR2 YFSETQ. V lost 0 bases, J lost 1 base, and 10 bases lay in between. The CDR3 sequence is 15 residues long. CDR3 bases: TGCGCCAGCAGCTTGGGGGGCTTTGGGAACACTGAAGCTTTCTTT. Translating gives CASSLGGFGNTEAFF.

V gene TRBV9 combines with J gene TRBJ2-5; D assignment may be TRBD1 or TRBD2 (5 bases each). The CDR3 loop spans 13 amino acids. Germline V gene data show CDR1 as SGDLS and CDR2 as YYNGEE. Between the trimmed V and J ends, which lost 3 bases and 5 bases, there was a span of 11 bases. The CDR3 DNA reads TGTGCCAGCAGCGGTCGGGGCCGGGAGACCCAGTACTTC. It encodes CASSGRGRETQYF.

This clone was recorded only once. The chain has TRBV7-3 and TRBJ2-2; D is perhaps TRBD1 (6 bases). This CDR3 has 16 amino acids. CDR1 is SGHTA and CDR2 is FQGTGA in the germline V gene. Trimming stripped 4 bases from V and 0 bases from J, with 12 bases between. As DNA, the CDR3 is TGTGCCAGCAGCTCCGCGACAGGAACGAACACCGGGGAGCTGTTTTTT. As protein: CASSSATGTNTGELFF.

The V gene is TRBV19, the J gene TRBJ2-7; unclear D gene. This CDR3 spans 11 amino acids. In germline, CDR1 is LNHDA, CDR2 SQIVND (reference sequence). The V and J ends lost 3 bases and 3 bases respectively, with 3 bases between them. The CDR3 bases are TGTGCCAGTAGTATTGTCTACGAGCAGTACTTC. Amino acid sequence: CASSIVYEQYF.

The CDR3 reads CASSDGYRGIGQPQHF. The DNA for the CDR3 is TGTGCCAGCAGTGATGGGTACAGGGGGATAGGTCAGCCCCAGCATTTT. The chain uses TRBV2 and TRBJ1-5; 8 bases map to TRBD1. The V and J ends lost 3 bases and 6 bases, in that order; junction bases with no gene match: 10. CDR3 length: 16 residues. The germline CDR1 and CDR2 sequences are SNHLY and FYNNEI. The variable domain in full, with the rest retrieved from reference TRBV2 and TRBJ1-5, is EPEVTQTPSHQVTQMGQEVILRCVPISNHLYFYWYRQILGQKVEFLVSFYNNEISEKSEIFDDQFSVERPDGSNFTLKIRSTKLEDSAMYFCASSDGYRGIGQPQHFGDGTRLSIL.

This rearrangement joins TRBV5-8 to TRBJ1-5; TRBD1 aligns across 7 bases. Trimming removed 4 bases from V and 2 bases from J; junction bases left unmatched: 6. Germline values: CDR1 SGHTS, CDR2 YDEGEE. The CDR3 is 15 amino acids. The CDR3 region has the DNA TGTGCCAGCAGCCTGGGACAGAGACGCAATCAGCCCCAGCATTTT. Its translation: CASSLGQRRNQPQHF.

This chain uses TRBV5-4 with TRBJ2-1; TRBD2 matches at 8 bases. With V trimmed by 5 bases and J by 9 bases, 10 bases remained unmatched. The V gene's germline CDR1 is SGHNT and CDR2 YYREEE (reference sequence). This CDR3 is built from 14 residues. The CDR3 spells CASSAIQRGSEQFF. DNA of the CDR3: TGTGCCAGCAGTGCGATTCAGCGGGGGAGTGAGCAGTTCTTC.

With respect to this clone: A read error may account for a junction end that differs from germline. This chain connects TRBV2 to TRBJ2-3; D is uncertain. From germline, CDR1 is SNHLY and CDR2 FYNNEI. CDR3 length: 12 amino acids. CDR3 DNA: TGTGCCAGCGCGGTAGACGCAGAAACGCAGTATTTT. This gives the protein CASAVDAETQYF.